This is a list of T cell receptor beta chains from one sample in a study of Ad26.COV2.S vaccination and SARS-CoV-2 variants. Here immunoSEQ multiplex PCR was the method, and the copy in TCRdb shows in-frame clones only, minus some. The table has some 420,000 clones, approximately 87% seen once; the top ten hold less than 4.5%. The input for sequencing was peripheral blood, taken in a trial of Ad26.COV2.S vaccine versus placebo. These receptors were taken from a person between 18 and 59 years old who received the Ad26.COV2.S COVID-19 vaccine or a placebo. Both conserved end residues are part of each CDR3. The D gene is left open where the match is weak.

TRBV3-1/TRBV3-2 NA CASSQHNRVDAFF
TRBV10-3 TRBD1 CAISDGQGYDEQYF
TRBV29-1 TRBD1 CSVGQYSNQPQHF
TRBV6-1 TRBD1 CASSDRDRGEQYF
TRBV28 TRBD1 CASSYRGPLSYEQYF
TRBV28 TRBD1 CASKGATGAGGPLHF
TRBV5-1 NA CASSPMTGGGSYEQYF
TRBV18 TRBD1 CASSPTGAPETQYF
TRBV29-1 NA CSVAPGAFTDTQYF
TRBV6-4 NA CASRGTDTQYF
TRBV5-6 NA CASSWRRTSAHEQYF
TRBV12-3/TRBV12-4 NA CATSGNEGGYTF
TRBV28 NA CASSISGANVLTF
TRBV4-1 NA CASSQVQNTEAFF
TRBV19 TRBD1 CASSMGGQGYEQYF
TRBV24-1 NA CATSPTAFVGYTF
TRBV2 NA CASGTLGEAFF
TRBV29-1 TRBD1 CSVYHPAGTGFSYEQYF
TRBV7-9 NA CASSSTEGRTGELFF
TRBV3-1/TRBV3-2 NA CASSQNGGPGSPLHF